A single sample is the source of the 9 T cell receptor beta chains below, sequenced in a study of blood T cell repertoires in COVID-19 (dated by TCRdb to about 2020). The method was the immunoSEQ multiplex PCR assay. In its TCRdb copy, this immuneACCESS table keeps in-frame sequences only and misses some clones. Where compared with another copy, unresolved V genes explain less than half of these, and the others have no known cause. The sample table holds roughly 200,000 clones, of which around 85% were seen once. The ten top clones hold roughly 6% of the sample. The sample comprised PBMCs or T cells enriched from blood (not recorded which). The receptors derive from a man aged 40-50 years who had recovered from COVID-19.

The sample holds one count of this clone. This chain links TRBV28 with TRBJ2-5; TRBD1 aligns across 11 bases. This CDR3 region has 15 residues. From germline, CDR1 is MDHEN and CDR2 SYDVKM. V gave up 7 bases and J gave up 4 bases; unmatched junction bases: 8. The CDR3 bases are TGTGCCAGCATCGGACGGGACAGGGGGTCAGAGACCCAGTACTTC. Amino acids: CASIGRDRGSETQYF.

This chain links TRBV28 with TRBJ1-1, with TRBD1 matching 8 bases. The CDR3 sequence is 14 residues long. Trimming at V came to 6 bases and at J to 1 base, leaving 4 bases not matched to a gene. Germline CDR1 reads MDHEN; CDR2 reads SYDVKM. The CDR3, as DNA: TGTGCCAGCAGAATGACAGGGGAGAACACTGAAGCTTTCTTT. Translating gives CASRMTGENTEAFF.

In its sample, this clone was seen once. V is TRBV3-1 (or the pseudogene TRBV3-2) and J is TRBJ2-3, with 10 bases aligning to TRBD2. Germline values: CDR1 LGHDT, CDR2 YNNKEL (reference sequence). The CDR3 is 17 residues long. V shed 0 bases and J 2 bases; nucleotides not matched to a gene: 5. CDR3 DNA sequence: TGTGCCAGCAGCCAAGATCTACTAGCGGGGCACACAGATACGCAGTATTTT. This encodes CASSQDLLAGHTDTQYF.

The chain recombines TRBV7-2 with TRBJ2-1; D possibly corresponds to TRBD1 (5 bases). CDR3 length equals 13 residues. The V end was cut by 5 bases, the J end by 9 bases, with 14 bases between. The germline V gene encodes CDR1 SGHTA and CDR2 FQGNSA. The CDR3 coding sequence is TGTGCCAGCAGCGGCCAAGGGGTGGGTGAGCAGTTCTTC. Amino acids: CASSGQGVGEQFF.

V usage is TRBV2 and J usage is TRBJ2-2, with D tentatively TRBD1 (6 bases). CDR3 length: 13 residues. Germline V gives CDR1 SNHLY, CDR2 FYNNEI. Deletions cut 4 bases from V and 8 bases from J, with 11 bases between. DNA of the CDR3: TGTGCCAGCAGTGGGGACAACCGAGGGGAGCTGTTTTTT. Protein sequence: CASSGDNRGELFF.

This clone was seen only once. The V gene is TRBV9, the J gene TRBJ2-2, with 8 bases lining up with TRBD2. Germline lookup yields CDR1 SGDLS and CDR2 YYNGEE. CDR3 length equals 16 residues. J gave up 7 bases and V 4 bases, and 12 bases lay outside the gene matches. The CDR3 region has the DNA TGTGCCAGCAGCCCCTTCGGGAGGGCCTCGGACGGGGAGCTGTTTTTT. Protein: CASSPFGRASDGELFF.

This rearrangement joins TRBV2 to TRBJ2-3, with D tentatively TRBD1 (6 bases). Germline V gives CDR1 SNHLY, CDR2 FYNNEI. The V end was cut by 4 bases, the J end by 4 bases, with 12 bases between. The length of the CDR3 is 14 residues. The CDR3 nucleotides are TGTGCCAGCAGTGGGTGGACAGAGCCAGATACGCAGTATTTT. Translating it yields CASSGWTEPDTQYF.

CDR3 nucleotide sequence: TGTGCCAGCAGCGCCCATCAATCCCAGCTGACAGGGTTGATCTACGAGCAGTACTTC. Translated: CASSAHQSQLTGLIYEQYF. The chain has TRBV7-8 and TRBJ2-7, with 7 bases lining up with TRBD1. With V trimmed by 5 bases and J by 3 bases, 22 bases remained unmatched. Germline loops: CDR1 SGHVS, CDR2 FQNEAQ. There are 19 residues in the CDR3.

The chain combines TRBV27 with TRBJ1-4, with D perhaps TRBD1 (6 bases). Trimming took 8 bases from V and 8 from J, leaving 18 bases between them. The CDR3 runs 14 residues. From germline, CDR1 is MNHEY and CDR2 SMNVEV (reference sequence). CDR3 DNA sequence: TGTGCCAGCTCGAAGACAGGTACCAACGAAAAACTGTTTTTT. Its protein is CASSKTGTNEKLFF. The full variable domain, with the rest looked up from reference TRBV27 and TRBJ1-4, is EAQVTQNPRYLITVTGKKLTVTCSQNMNHEYMSWYRQDPGLGLRQIYYSMNVEVTDKGDVPEGYKVSRKEKRNFPLILESPSPNQTSLYFCASSKTGTNEKLFFGSGTQLSVL.